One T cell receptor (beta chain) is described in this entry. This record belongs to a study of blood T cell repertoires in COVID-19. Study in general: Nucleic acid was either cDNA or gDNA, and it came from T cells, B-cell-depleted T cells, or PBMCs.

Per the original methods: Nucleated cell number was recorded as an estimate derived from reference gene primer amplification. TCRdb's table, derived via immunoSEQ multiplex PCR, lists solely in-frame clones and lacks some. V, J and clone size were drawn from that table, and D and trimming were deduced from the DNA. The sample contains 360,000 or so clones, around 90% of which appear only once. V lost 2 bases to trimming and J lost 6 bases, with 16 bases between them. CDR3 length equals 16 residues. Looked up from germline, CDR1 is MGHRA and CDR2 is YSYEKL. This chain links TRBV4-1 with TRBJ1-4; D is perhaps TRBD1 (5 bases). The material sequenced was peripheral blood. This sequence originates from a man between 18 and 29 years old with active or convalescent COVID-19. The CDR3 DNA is TGCGCCAGCAGCCAACACTGGGTCAGGGCAGATGAAAAACTGTTTTTT. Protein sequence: CASSQHWVRADEKLFF.